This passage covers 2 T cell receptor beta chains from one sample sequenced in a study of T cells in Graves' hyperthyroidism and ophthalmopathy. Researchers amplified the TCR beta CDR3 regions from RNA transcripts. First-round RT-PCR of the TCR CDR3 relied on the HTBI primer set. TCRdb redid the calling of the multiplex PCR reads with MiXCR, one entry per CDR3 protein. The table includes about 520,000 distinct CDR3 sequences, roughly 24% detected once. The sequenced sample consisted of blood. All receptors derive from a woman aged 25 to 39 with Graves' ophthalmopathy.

CDR3 sequence: CASNPTGGKTQYF. CDR3 DNA sequence: TGTGCCAGCAATCCGACAGGGGGAAAGACCCAGTACTTC. This rearrangement joins TRBV6-1 to TRBJ2-5, with TRBD1 matching over 9 bases. The CDR3 loop spans 13 amino acids. V dropped 7 bases and J dropped 6; count of bases not matched to a gene: 6. Looked up from germline, CDR1 is MNHNS and CDR2 is SASEGT.

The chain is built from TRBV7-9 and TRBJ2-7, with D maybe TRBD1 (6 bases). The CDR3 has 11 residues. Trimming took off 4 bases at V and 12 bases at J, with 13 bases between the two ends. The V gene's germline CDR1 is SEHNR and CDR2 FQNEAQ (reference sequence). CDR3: CASSSGELRYF. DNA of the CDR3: TGTGCCAGCAGCTCAGGGGAGCTCCGGTACTTC. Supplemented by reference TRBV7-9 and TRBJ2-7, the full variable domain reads DTGVSQNPRHKITKRGQNVTFRCDPISEHNRLYWYRQTLGQGPEFLTYFQNEAQLEKSRLLSDRFSAERPKGSFSTLEIQRTEQGDSAMYLCASSSGELRYFGPGTRLTVT.